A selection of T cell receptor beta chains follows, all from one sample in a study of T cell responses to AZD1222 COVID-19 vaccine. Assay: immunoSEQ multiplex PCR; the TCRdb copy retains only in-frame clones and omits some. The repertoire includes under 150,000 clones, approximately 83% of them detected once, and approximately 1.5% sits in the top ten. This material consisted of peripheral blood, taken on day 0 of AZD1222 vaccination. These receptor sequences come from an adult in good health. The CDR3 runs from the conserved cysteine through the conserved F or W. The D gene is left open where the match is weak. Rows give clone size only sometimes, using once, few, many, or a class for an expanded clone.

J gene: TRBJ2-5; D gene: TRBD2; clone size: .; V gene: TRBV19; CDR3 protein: CASSTVAGGYETQYF; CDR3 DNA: TGTGCCAGTAGTACCGTAGCGGGAGGGTACGAGACCCAGTACTTC
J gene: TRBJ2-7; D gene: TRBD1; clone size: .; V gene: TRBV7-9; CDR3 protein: CASSLNHGTGVRQYF; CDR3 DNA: TGTGCCAGCAGCCTAAATCACGGGACAGGGGTACGGCAGTACTTC
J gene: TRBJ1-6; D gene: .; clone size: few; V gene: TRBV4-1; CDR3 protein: CASRGNNSPLHF; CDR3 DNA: TGCGCCAGCAGGGGGAATAATTCACCCCTCCACTTT
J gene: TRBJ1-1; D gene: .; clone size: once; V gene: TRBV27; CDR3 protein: CASSRGGVDTEAFF; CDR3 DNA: TGTGCCAGCAGCCGCGGGGGGGTTGACACTGAAGCTTTCTTT
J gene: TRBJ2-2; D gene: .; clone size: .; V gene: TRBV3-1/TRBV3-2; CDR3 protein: CASSEAGELFF; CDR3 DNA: TGTGCCAGCAGTGAGGCCGGGGAGCTGTTTTTT
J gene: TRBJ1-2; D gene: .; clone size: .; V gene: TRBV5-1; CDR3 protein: CASSSGSGGYTF; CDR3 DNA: TGCGCCAGCAGCTCCGGATCAGGTGGCTACACCTTC
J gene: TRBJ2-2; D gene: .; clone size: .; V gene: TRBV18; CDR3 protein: CASSPLLPEPKNTGELFF; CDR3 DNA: TGTGCCAGCTCACCGCTACTTCCGGAGCCTAAGAACACCGGGGAGCTGTTTTTT
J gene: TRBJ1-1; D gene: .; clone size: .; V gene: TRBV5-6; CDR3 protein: CASSFLGRGRALSTEAFF; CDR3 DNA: TGTGCCAGCAGCTTCCTCGGCAGGGGCCGCGCTTTATCCACTGAAGCTTTCTTT
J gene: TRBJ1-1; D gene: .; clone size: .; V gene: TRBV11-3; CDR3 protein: CASSSGTVNTEAFF; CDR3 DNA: TGTGCCAGCAGCTCTGGGACGGTGAACACTGAAGCTTTCTTT
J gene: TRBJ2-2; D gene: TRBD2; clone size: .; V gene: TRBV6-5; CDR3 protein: CASSRTSGYTGELFF; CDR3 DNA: TGTGCCAGCAGCCGGACTAGCGGATACACCGGGGAGCTGTTTTTT
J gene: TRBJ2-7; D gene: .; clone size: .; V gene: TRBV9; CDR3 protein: CASSVGRWGQSEQYF; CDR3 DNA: TGTGCCAGCAGCGTAGGGAGATGGGGGCAGAGTGAGCAGTACTTC
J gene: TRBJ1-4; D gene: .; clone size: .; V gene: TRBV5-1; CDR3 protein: CASSLKGWREKLFF; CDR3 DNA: TGCGCCAGCAGCTTGAAGGGGTGGAGGGAAAAACTGTTTTTT
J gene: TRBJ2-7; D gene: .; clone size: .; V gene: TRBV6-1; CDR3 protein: CASSEVDLTYEQYF; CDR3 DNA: TGTGCCAGCAGTGAAGTCGACTTGACATACGAGCAGTACTTC
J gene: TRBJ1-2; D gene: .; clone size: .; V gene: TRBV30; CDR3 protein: CAWSVPRTDYGYTF; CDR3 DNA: TGTGCCTGGAGTGTACCAAGGACAGACTATGGCTACACCTTC
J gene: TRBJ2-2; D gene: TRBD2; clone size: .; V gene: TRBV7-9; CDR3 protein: CASSRGEGFTGELFF; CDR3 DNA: TGTGCCAGCAGCCGTGGGGAGGGTTTCACCGGGGAGCTGTTTTTT
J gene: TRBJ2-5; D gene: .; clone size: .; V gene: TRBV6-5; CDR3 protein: CASSLRGRRGTQYF; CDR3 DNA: TGTGCCAGCAGTCTTAGGGGACGTCGTGGAACCCAGTACTTC